The clone carrying this T cell receptor beta chain was observed a few times. The antigen is unknown. CD4+ naive, central memory, regulatory and stem cell-like memory cells were sorted via CD45RO/CCR7/CD25/CD127/CD95/CD27. The sample belongs to a study of beta chain features in type 1 diabetes. Study-level points and caveats: Patients and controls would share equally any PCR tilt toward shorter templates.

V was clipped by 5 bases and J by 3 bases, with 11 bases between them. The CDR3 runs to 14 residues. Germline lookup yields CDR1 SQVTM and CDR2 ANQGSEA. cDNA synthesis used the whole RNA isolate, giving expressed TCRB sequences. The repertoire was sequenced with immunoSEQ multiplex PCR; TCRdb's copy has only in-frame clones and lacks some. The sample lists around 430,000 clones, about 32% occurring once. The sequencing input was naive CD4+ T cells from blood. This clonotype was obtained from a man aged 18 to 29 in good health. The gene calls are TRBV29-1 and TRBJ2-6, with D possibly TRBD1 on 5 matching bases. The CDR3 DNA is TGCAGCGTTACCGAAGGGGTTGGGGCCAACGTCCTGACTTTC. Translation: CSVTEGVGANVLTF.